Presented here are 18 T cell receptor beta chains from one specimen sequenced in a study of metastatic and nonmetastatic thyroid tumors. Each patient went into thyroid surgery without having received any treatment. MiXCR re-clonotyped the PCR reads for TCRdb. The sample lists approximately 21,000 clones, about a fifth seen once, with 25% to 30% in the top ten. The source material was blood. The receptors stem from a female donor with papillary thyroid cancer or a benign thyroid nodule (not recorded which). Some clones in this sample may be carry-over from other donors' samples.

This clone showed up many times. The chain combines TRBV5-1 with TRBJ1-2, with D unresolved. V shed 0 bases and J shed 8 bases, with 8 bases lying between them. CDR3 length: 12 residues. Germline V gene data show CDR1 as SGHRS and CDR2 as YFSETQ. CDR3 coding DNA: TGCGCCAGCAGCTTGGATGCTGAAGGCTACACCTTC. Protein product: CASSLDAEGYTF.

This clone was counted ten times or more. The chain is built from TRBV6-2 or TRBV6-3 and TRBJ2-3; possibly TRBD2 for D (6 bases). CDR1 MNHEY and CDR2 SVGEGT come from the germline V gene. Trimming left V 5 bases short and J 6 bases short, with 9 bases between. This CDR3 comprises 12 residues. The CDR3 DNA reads TGTGCCAGCAGTCGGACTAAGGATACGCAGTATTTT. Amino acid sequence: CASSRTKDTQYF.

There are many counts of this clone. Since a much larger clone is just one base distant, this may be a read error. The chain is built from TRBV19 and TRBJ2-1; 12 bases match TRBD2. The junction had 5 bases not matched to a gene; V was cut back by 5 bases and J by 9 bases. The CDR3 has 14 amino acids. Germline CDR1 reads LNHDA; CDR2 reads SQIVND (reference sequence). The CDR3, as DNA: TGTGCCAGTAGTCTAGCGGGAGGGCCGAGTGAGCAGTTCTTC. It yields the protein CASSLAGGPSEQFF. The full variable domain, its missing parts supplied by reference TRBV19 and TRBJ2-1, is DGGITQSPKYLFRKEGQNVTLSCEQNLNHDAMYWYRQDPGQGLRLIYYSQIVNDFQKGDIAEGYSVSREKKESFPLTVTSAQKNPTAFYLCASSLAGGPSEQFFGPGTRLTVL.

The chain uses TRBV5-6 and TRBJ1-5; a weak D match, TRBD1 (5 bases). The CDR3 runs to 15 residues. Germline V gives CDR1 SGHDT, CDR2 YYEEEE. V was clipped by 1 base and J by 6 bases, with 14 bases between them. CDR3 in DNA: TGTGCCAGCAGCTTGATGTTCCAGGGACGTCAGCCCCAGCATTTT. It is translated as CASSLMFQGRQPQHF.

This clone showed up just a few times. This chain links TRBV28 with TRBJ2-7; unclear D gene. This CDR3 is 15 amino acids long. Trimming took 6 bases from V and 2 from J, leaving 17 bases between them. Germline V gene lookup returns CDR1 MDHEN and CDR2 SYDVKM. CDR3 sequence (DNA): TGTGCCAGCAGGCCCCCGTGGCGGTCGGCCTACGAGCAGTACTTC. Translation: CASRPPWRSAYEQYF.

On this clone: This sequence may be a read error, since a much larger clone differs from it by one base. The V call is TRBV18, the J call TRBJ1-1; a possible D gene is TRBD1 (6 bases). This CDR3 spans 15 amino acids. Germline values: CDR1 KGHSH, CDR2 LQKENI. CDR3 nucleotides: TGTGCCAGCTCAACCAACAGGGCCACGAACACTGAAGCTTCCTTT. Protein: CASSTNRATNTEASF.

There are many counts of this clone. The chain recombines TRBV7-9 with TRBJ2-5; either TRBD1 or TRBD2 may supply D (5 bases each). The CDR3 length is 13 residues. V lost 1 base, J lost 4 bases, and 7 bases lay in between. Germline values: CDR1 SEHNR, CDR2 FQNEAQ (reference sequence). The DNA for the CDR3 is TGTGCCAGCAGCTTAGTGGGGACAGAGACCCAGTACTTC. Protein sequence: CASSLVGTETQYF.

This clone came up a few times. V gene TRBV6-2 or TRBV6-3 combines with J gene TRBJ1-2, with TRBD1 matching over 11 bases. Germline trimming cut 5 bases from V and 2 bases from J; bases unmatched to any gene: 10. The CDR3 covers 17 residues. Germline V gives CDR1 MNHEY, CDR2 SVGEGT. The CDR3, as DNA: TGTGCCAGCAGTCCTGACCGGGACAGGGGGAGGAACTATGGCTACACCTTC. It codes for CASSPDRDRGRNYGYTF.

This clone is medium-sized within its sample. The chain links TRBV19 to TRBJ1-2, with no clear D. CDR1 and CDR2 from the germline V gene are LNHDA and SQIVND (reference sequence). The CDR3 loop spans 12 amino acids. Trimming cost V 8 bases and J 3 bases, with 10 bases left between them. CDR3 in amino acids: CASRVWDYGYTF. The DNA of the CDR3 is TGTGCCAGTCGGGTCTGGGACTATGGCTACACCTTC.

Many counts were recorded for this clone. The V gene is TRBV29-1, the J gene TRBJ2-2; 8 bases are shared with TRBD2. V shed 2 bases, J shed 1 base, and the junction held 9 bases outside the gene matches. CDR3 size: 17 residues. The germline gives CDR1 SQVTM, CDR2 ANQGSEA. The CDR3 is CSVESAGGEGNTGELFF. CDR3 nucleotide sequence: TGCAGCGTTGAATCCGCCGGGGGGGAAGGGAACACCGGGGAGCTGTTTTTT.

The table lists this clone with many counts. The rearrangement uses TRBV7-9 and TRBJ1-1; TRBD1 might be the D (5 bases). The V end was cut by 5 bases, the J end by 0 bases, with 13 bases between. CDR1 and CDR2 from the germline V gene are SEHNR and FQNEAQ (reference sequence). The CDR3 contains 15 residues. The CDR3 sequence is CASSPGGYLNTEAFF. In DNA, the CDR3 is TGTGCCAGCAGCCCTGGGGGTTACTTGAACACTGAAGCTTTCTTT.

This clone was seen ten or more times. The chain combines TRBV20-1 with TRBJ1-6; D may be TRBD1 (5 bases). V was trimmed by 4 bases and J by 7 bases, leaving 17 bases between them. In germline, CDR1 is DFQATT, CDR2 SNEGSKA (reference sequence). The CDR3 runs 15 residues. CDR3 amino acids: CSAIRGGIYNSPLHF. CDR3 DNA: TGCAGTGCTATTAGGGGAGGAATCTACAATTCACCCCTCCACTTT.

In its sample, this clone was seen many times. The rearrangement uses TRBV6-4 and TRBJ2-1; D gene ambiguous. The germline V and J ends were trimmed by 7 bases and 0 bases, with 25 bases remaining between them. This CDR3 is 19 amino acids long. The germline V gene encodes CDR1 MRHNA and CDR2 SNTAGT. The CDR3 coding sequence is TGTGCCAGCAAGACCCCACCTATCGGGCGGCCGAGCTCCTACAATGAGCAGTTCTTC. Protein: CASKTPPIGRPSSYNEQFF.

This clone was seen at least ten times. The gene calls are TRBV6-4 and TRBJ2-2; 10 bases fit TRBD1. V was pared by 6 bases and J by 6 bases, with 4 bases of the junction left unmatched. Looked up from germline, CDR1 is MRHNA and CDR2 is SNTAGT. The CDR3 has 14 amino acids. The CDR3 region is CASRTGGEAGELFF. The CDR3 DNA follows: TGTGCCAGCAGGACAGGGGGCGAGGCCGGGGAGCTGTTTTTT.

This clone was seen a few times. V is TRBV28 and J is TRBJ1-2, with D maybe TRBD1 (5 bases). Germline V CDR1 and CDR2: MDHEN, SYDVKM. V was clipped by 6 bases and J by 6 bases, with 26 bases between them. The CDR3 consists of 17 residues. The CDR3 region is CASSLIGTGKPSHGYTF. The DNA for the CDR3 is TGTGCCAGCAGCCTTATCGGGACCGGAAAGCCATCACATGGCTACACCTTC.

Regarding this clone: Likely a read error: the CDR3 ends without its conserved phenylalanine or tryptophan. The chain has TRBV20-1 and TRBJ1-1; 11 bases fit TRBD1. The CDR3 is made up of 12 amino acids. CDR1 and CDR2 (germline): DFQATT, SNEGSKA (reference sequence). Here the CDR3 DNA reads TGCAGTGCTGTGGACAGGGGGCCTGAGGCTTTCTCT. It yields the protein CSAVDRGPEAFS.

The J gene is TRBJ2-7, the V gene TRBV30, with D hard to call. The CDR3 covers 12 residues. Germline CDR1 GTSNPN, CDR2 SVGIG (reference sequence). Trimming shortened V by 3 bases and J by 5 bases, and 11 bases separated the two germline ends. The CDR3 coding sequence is TGTGCCTGGAGATTTGGGTCGAACGAGCAGTACTTC. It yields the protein CAWRFGSNEQYF.

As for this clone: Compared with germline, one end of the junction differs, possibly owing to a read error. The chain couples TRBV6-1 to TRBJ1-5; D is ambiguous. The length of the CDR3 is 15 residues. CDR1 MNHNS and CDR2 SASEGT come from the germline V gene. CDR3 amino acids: CARIPDGYSNEPQHF. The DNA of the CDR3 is TGTGCCAGAATCCCGGACGGCTATAGCAATGAGCCCCAGCATTTT.